The sequence of this TCR beta chain was determined in a study of human T cells and chemical hapten exposure. The CDR3 is 16 residues long. The germline V gene encodes CDR1 SNHLY and CDR2 FYNNEI. The junction had 11 bases not matched to a gene; V was cut back by 5 bases and J by 4 bases. TCRdb called the RACE reads again in MiXCR, with one record for every CDR3 protein. The sample gives more than 300,000 distinct CDR3 sequences, approximately 5.8% of which show up once; more than 8% is in the top ten. The time point was: pre-sensitization, week 0. The sample's treatment: therapeutic diphenylcyclopropenone sensitization with weekly scalp DPC. Study-level findings and limits: Counts of expanded TCRs at PT1 were positively correlated with patch test score.

This clonotype was observed a few times. The antigen is unknown. Sequenced here: whole blood, sampled in connection with sensitization to the hapten diphenylcyclopropenone (DPC). This rearrangement joins TRBV2 to TRBJ2-1; TRBD2 agrees at 7 bases. The clonotype was recovered from a woman between 18 and 29 years old with alopecia areata. Some clones in this sample may be carry-over from other donors' samples. CDR3 in DNA: TGTGCCAGCAGTACTTATCAGCGGGGTACTTACAATGAGCAGTTCTTC. Translation: CASSTYQRGTYNEQFF. Based on the CDR3 plus reference TRBV2 and TRBJ2-1, the full variable domain is EPEVTQTPSHQVTQMGQEVILRCVPISNHLYFYWYRQILGQKVEFLVSFYNNEISEKSEIFDDQFSVERPDGSNFTLKIRSTKLEDSAMYFCASSTYQRGTYNEQFFGPGTRLTVL.